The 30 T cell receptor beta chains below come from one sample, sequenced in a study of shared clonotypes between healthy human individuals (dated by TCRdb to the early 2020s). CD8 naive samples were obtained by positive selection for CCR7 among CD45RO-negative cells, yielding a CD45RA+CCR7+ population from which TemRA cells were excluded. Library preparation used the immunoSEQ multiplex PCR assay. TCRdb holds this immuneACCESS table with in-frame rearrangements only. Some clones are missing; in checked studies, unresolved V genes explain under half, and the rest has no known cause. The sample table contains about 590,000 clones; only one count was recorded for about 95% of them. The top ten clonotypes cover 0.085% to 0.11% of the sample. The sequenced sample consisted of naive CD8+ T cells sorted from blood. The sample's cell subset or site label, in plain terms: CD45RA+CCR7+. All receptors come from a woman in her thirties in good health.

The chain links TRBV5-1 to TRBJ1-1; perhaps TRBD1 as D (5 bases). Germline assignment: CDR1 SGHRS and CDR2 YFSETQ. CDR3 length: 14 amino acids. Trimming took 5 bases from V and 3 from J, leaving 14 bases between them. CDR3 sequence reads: CASRSGSGYTEAFF. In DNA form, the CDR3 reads TGCGCCAGCAGATCAGGGTCCGGGTACACTGAAGCTTTCTTT.

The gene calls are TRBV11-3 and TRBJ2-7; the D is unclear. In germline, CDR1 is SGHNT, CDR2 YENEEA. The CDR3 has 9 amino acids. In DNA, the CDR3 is TGTGCCAGCAGCTTGCTTCAACCGGTC. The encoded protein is CASSLLQPV.

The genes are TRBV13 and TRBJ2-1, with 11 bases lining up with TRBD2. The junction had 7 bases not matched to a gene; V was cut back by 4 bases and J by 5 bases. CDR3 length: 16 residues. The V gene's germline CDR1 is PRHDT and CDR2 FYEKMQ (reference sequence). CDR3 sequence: CASSYTSGSMDNEQFF. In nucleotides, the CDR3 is TGTGCCAGCAGCTACACTAGCGGGAGTATGGACAATGAGCAGTTCTTC.

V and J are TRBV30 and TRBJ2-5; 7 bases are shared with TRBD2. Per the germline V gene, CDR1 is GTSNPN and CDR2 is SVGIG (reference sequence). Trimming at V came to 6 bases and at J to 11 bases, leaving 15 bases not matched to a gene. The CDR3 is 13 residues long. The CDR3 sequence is CACHGLLRREQYF. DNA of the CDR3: TGTGCCTGTCACGGGCTTCTCCGGCGGGAGCAGTACTTC. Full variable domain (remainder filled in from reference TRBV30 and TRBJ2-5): SQTIHQWPATLVQPVGSPLSLECTVEGTSNPNLYWYRQAAGRGLQLLFYSVGIGQISSEVPQNLSASRPQDRQFILSSKKLLLSDSGFYLCACHGLLRREQYFGPGTRLLVL.

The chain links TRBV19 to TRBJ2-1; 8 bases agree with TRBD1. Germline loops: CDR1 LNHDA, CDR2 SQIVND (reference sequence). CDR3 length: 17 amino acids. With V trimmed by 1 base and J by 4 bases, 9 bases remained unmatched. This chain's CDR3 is CASSIVSGQGGYNEQFF. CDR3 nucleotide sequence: TGTGCCAGTAGTATAGTTAGCGGACAGGGAGGTTACAATGAGCAGTTCTTC.

For the CDR3, the DNA is TGTGCCAGCGGAGGGACAGGGGATGCTCAGCCCCAGCATTTT. Protein product: CASGGTGDAQPQHF. V usage is TRBV6-1 and J usage is TRBJ1-5; TRBD1 agrees at 10 bases. V shed 8 bases and J 6 bases; nucleotides not matched to a gene: 7. Germline CDR1 MNHNS, CDR2 SASEGT. This CDR3 has 14 amino acids.

DNA of the CDR3: TGTGCCAGCATGGGGGTTAGGGCTAGCGGGAGAGGGGTCTACGAGCAGTACTTC. Its translation: CASMGVRASGRGVYEQYF. The rearrangement joins TRBV2 to TRBJ2-7; 10 bases agree with TRBD2. Germline V gene lookup returns CDR1 SNHLY and CDR2 FYNNEI. CDR3 length equals 18 residues. With 7 bases clipped from V and 3 bases from J, the junction kept 18 bases outside the gene matches.

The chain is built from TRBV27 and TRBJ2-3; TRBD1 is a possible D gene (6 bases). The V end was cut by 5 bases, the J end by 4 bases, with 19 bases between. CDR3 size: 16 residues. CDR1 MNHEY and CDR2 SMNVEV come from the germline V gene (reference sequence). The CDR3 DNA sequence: TGTGCCAGCAGTAGGGCAGGGGACCGGGGACCAGATACGCAGTATTTT. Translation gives CASSRAGDRGPDTQYF.

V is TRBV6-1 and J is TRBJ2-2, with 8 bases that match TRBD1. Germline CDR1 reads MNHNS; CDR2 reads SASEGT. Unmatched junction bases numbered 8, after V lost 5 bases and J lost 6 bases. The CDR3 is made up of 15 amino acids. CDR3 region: CASSSDRVIPGELFF. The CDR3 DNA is TGTGCCAGCAGTTCGGACAGGGTAATCCCCGGGGAGCTGTTTTTT.

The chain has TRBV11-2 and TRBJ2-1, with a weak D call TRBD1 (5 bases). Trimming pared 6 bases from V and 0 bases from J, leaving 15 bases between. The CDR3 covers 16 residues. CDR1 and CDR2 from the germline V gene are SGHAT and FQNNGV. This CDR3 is CASRQSGPSSYNEQFF. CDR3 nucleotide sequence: TGTGCCAGCAGGCAATCAGGGCCGAGCTCCTACAATGAGCAGTTCTTC.

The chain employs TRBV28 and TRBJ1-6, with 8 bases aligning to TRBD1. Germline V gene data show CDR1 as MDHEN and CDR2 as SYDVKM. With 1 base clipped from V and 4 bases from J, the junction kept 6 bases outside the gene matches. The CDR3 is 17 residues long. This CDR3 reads CASSLFGQGAYNSPLHF. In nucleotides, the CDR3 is TGTGCCAGCAGTTTATTCGGACAGGGAGCTTATAATTCACCCCTCCACTTT.

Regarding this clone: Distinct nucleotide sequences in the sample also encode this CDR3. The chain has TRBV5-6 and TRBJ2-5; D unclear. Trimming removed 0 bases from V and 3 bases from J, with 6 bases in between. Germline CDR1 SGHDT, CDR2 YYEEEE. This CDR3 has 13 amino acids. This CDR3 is CASSLGLEETQYF. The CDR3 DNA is TGTGCCAGCAGCTTGGGACTGGAAGAGACCCAGTACTTC. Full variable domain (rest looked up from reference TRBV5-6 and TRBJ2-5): DAGVTQSPTHLIKTRGQQVTLRCSPKSGHDTVSWYQQALGQGPQFIFQYYEEEERQRGNFPDRFSGHQFPNYSSELNVNALLLGDSALYLCASSLGLEETQYFGPGTRLLVL.

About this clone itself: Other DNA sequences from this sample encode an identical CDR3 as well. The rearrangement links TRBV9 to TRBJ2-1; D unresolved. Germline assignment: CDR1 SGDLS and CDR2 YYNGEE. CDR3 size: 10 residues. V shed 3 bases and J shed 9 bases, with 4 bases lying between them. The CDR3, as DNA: TGTGCCAGCAGCGGGGCTGAGCAGTTCTTC. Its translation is CASSGAEQFF.

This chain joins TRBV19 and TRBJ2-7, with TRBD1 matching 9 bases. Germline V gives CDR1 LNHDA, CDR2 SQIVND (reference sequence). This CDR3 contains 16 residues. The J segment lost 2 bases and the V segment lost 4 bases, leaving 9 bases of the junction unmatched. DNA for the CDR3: TGTGCCAGTAGTAAAAGACAGGGGGGAGCCCCCTACGAGCAGTACTTC. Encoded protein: CASSKRQGGAPYEQYF.

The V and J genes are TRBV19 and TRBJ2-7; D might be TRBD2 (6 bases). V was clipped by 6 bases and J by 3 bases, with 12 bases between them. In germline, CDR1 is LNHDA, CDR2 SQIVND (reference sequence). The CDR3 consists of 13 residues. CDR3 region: CASSREYNYEQYF. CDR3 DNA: TGTGCCAGTAGCCGGGAGTATAACTACGAGCAGTACTTC.

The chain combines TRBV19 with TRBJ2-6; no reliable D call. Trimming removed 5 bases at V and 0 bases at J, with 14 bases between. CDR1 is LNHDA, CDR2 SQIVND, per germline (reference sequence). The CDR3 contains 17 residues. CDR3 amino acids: CASSPHDVVSGANVLTF. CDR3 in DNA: TGTGCCAGTAGTCCCCACGACGTTGTCTCTGGGGCCAACGTCCTGACTTTC.

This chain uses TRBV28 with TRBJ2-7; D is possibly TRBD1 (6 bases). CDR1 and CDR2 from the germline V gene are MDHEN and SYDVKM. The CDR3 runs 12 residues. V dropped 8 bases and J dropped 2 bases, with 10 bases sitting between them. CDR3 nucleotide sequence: TGTGCCAGCCGGGACAATCCCTACGAGCAGTACTTC. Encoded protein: CASRDNPYEQYF.

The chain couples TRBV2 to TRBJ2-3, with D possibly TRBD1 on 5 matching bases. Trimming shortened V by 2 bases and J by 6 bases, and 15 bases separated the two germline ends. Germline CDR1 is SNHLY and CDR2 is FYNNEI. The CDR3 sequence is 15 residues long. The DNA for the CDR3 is TGTGCCAGCAGTGAACACTTAGGGGTTCCGGATACGCAGTATTTT. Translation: CASSEHLGVPDTQYF.

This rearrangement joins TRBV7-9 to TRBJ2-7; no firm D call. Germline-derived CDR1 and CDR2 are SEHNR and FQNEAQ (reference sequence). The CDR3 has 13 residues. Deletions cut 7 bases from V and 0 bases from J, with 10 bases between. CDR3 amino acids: CASTSSNSYEQYF. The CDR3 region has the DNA TGTGCCAGCACCTCCAGCAACTCCTACGAGCAGTACTTC.

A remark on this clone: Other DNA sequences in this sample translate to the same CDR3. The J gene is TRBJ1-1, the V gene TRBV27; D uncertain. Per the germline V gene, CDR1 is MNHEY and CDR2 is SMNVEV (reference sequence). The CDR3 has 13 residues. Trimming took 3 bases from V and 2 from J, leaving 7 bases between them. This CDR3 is CASSLSRNTEAFF. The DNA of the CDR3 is TGTGCCAGCAGTTTGTCCAGAAACACTGAAGCTTTCTTT.

The CDR3: CASHRDSNNYGYTF. CDR3 nucleotide sequence: TGTGCCAGTCACCGGGACAGCAACAACTATGGCTACACCTTC. This chain uses TRBV19 with TRBJ1-2; 7 nucleotides align to TRBD1. CDR1 and CDR2 (germline): LNHDA, SQIVND (reference sequence). Trimming cost V 8 bases and J 2 bases; bases outside gene matches: 8. This CDR3 region has 14 residues.

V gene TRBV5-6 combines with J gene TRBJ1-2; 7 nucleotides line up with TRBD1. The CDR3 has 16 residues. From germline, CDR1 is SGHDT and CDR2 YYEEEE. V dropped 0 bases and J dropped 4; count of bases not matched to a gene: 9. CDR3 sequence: CASSLAVKGALYGYTF. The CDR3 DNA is TGTGCCAGCAGCTTGGCCGTAAAGGGGGCTCTCTATGGCTACACCTTC.

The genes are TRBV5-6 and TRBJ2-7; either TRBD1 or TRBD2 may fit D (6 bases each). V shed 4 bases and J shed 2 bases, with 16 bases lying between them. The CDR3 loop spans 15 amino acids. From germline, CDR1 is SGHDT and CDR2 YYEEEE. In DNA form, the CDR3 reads TGTGCCAGCAGCGCCGGGGGCTTAACAGCCTACGAGCAGTACTTC. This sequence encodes CASSAGGLTAYEQYF.

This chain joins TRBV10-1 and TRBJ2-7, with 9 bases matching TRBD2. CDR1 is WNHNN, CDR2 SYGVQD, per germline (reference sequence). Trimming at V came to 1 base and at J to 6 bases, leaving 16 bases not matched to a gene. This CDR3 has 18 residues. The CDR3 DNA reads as TGCGCCAGCAGTGAGTTAGCTAGCGGGACCCCCACCCAGTGCGAGCAGTACTTC. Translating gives CASSELASGTPTQCEQYF.

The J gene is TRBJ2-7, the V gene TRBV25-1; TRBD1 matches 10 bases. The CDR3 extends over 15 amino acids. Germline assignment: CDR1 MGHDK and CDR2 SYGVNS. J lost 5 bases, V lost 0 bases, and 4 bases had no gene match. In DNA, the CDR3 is TGTGCCAGCAGTGAATACCACGGGACAGGGGACGAGCAGTACTTC. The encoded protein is CASSEYHGTGDEQYF.

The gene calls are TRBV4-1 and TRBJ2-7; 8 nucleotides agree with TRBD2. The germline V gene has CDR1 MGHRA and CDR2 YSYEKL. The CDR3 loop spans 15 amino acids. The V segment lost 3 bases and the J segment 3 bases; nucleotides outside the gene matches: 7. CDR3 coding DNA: TGCGCCAGCAGCCATCTTCCCGGGAGGGTCTACGAGCAGTACTTC. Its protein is CASSHLPGRVYEQYF.

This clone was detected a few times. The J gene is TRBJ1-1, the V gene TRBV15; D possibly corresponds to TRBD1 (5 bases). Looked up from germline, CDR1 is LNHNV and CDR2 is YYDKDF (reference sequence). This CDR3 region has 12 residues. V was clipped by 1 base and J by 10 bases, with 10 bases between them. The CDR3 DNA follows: TGTGCCACCAGCAGAGTTGGACAAAGAGCTTTCTTT. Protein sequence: CATSRVGQRAFF.

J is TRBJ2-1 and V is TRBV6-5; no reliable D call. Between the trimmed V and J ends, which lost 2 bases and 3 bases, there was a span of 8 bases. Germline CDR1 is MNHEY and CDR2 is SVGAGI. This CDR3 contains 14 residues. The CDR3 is CASSYMNGYNEQFF. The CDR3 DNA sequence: TGTGCCAGCAGTTACATGAACGGCTACAATGAGCAGTTCTTC.

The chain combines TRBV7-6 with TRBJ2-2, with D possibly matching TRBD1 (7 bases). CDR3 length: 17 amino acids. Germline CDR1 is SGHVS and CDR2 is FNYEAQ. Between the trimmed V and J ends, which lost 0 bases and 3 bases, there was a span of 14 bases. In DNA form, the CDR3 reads TGTGCCAGCAGCTTAGCGGTTGCAGGGGGGCACACCGGGGAGCTGTTTTTT. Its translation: CASSLAVAGGHTGELFF.

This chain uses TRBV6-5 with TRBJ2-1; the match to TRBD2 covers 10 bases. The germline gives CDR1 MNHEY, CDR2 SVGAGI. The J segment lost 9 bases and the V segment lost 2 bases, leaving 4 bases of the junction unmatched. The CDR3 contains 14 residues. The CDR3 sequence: CASSYLAGDGEQFF. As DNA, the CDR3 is TGTGCCAGCAGTTACCTAGCGGGAGACGGTGAGCAGTTCTTC.